This TCR beta chain was sequenced during a study of T cell responses to AZD1222 COVID-19 vaccine. Regarding the study as a whole: Donors were mostly white British, more females; clonal diversity possibly underestimated. Recipients of AZD1222 seropositive at baseline numbered only six or seven. Repertoire collection took place solely once the T cell response had peaked.

Remarks on this clone: The antigen is undetermined.

Clones were read by immunoSEQ multiplex PCR, and TCRdb kept only the in-frame ones, dropping some. The sample lists about 200,000 clones, 92% occurring once. This receptor was taken from an adult in good health. The material sequenced was peripheral blood, taken on day 0 of AZD1222 vaccination.

The CDR3 DNA is TGTGCCAGCAGCTATGGACAGGGATCTTCACCCCTCCACTTT. It is translated as CASSYGQGSSPLHF. The chain carries TRBV7-3 and TRBJ1-6, with 8 nucleotides matching TRBD1. Germline CDR1 reads SGHTA; CDR2 reads FQGTGA. The CDR3 spans 14 residues. Losses at the gene ends were 4 bases for V and 9 bases for J; bases not matched to a gene: 5.